These 15 T cell receptor beta chains were all obtained from the same sample, sequenced in a study of T cell repertoires in cytomegalovirus infection (dated by TCRdb to the late 2010s). Sequencing used an Illumina HiSeq 1500. TCRdb reanalyzed the raw reads on its own, using fastp at Q25 for trimming and MiXCR for clone calling, and kept in-frame beta chains. One record per CDR3 amino acid sequence lists the most common genes and DNA. The table for this sample lists 130,000 or so distinct CDR3 sequences; 5.5% to 7% of them were counted only once. Around 17% of the sample is held by the ten biggest clonotypes. Sequenced sample: PBMCs. The receptors shown here come from a human donor in good health (CMV status not recorded). Some clones in this sample may be carry-over from other donors' samples.

To note about this clonotype: One junction end does not reproduce the germline sequence, and a read error may be involved. The V gene is TRBV7-3, the J gene TRBJ2-2; TRBD1 matches at 7 bases. There are 14 residues in the CDR3. CDR1 is SGHTA and CDR2 is FQGTGA in the germline V gene. Here the CDR3 DNA reads TGTGCCAGCAGCTTGACAGGGTCCACCGGGGAGCCGTTTTTT. Residues: CASSLTGSTGEPFF.

Ten or more counts support this clonotype. The chain has TRBV7-2 and TRBJ2-3; D not certain. The V gene's germline CDR1 is SGHTA and CDR2 FQGNSA. The length of the CDR3 is 12 residues. V gave up 5 bases and J gave up 1 base, with 4 bases separating them. CDR3 sequence: CASSDRTDTQYF. The CDR3 DNA reads as TGTGCCAGCAGCGACCGCACAGATACGCAGTATTTT.

Ten or more counts support this clonotype. The chain carries TRBV7-9 and TRBJ1-5; D uncertain. Germline loops: CDR1 SEHNR, CDR2 FQNEAQ (reference sequence). The CDR3 contains 16 residues. Trimming pared 4 bases from V and 0 bases from J, leaving 13 bases between. The CDR3 DNA reads as TGTGCCAGCAGCTCGGGGAGGACGGGTAGCAATCAGCCCCAGCATTTT. Amino acids: CASSSGRTGSNQPQHF.

Note on this clonotype: A read error may explain this, as a much larger clone is one base away. The rearrangement links TRBV19 to TRBJ2-5; either TRBD1 or TRBD2 may fit D (5 bases each). Germline-derived CDR1 and CDR2 are LNHDA and SQIVND (reference sequence). CDR3 length: 13 residues. V was cut by 5 bases and J by 11 bases, with 18 bases left in between. The CDR3 sequence is CASSGVGVDHQYF. In DNA form, the CDR3 reads TGTGCCAGTAGTGGGGTGGGGGTCGACCATCAGTACTTC.

This clonotype was found a few times. V usage is TRBV2 and J usage is TRBJ1-1, with 7 bases aligning to TRBD1. J was trimmed by 3 bases and V by 0 bases; bases with no gene match: 7. CDR1 and CDR2 (germline): SNHLY, FYNNEI. The CDR3 extends over 16 amino acids. The CDR3 loop is CASSEALAGGYTEAFF. The CDR3 bases are TGTGCCAGCAGTGAAGCGCTTGCAGGGGGATACACTGAAGCTTTCTTT.

The table lists this clonotype with many counts. The chain employs TRBV7-2 and TRBJ1-1; D remains ambiguous. V was trimmed by 6 bases and J by 4 bases, leaving 15 bases between them. In germline, CDR1 is SGHTA, CDR2 FQGNSA. The CDR3 consists of 14 residues. In nucleotides, the CDR3 is TGTGCCAGCAGTACGGGGATTGAGGTCACTGAAGCTTTCTTT. This gives the protein CASSTGIEVTEAFF.

This clonotype was counted many times. This chain links TRBV11-2 with TRBJ2-6; tentative D call: TRBD2 (5 bases). This CDR3 spans 17 amino acids. CDR1 SGHAT and CDR2 FQNNGV come from the germline V gene. Trimming took off 5 bases at V and 0 bases at J, with 14 bases between the two ends. The CDR3 reads CASSETGSLSGANVLTF. The CDR3 nucleotides are TGTGCCAGCAGCGAAACGGGGAGTCTCTCTGGGGCCAACGTCCTGACTTTC.

This clonotype showed up just a few times. The chain joins TRBV12-3 or TRBV12-4 to TRBJ1-2, with a possible D match to TRBD1 (5 bases). Trimming took off 7 bases at V and 4 bases at J, with 13 bases between the two ends. This CDR3 contains 13 residues. CDR3 region: CASTLFGGYGYTF. The CDR3 coding sequence is TGTGCCAGCACTCTGTTTGGGGGCTATGGCTACACCTTC.

J is TRBJ1-5 and V is TRBV2, with a possible D match to TRBD1 (5 bases). This CDR3 spans 15 amino acids. V was pared by 6 bases and J by 5 bases, with 17 bases between. CDR1 and CDR2 (germline): SNHLY, FYNNEI. Here the CDR3 DNA reads TGTGCCAGCAGCGAATCCCCAGGGAGGGATCAGCCCCAGCATTTT. Translation gives CASSESPGRDQPQHF.

This clonotype occurred a few times. The rearrangement joins TRBV19 to TRBJ1-2; 10 nucleotides match TRBD1. V dropped 8 bases and J dropped 8; count of bases not matched to a gene: 5. The CDR3 has 12 residues. The germline CDR1 and CDR2 sequences are LNHDA and SQIVND (reference sequence). CDR3 sequence (DNA): TGTGCCAGTTCTGTGACAGGGGGCGGCTACACCTTC. Protein sequence: CASSVTGGGYTF. The complete variable domain, with remaining parts taken from reference TRBV19 and TRBJ1-2, reads DGGITQSPKYLFRKEGQNVTLSCEQNLNHDAMYWYRQDPGQGLRLIYYSQIVNDFQKGDIAEGYSVSREKKESFPLTVTSAQKNPTAFYLCASSVTGGGYTFGSGTRLTVV.

This clonotype came up many times. The chain couples TRBV9 to TRBJ2-7, with D perhaps TRBD2 (5 bases). The CDR3 has 12 residues. The germline V gene encodes CDR1 SGDLS and CDR2 YYNGEE. The V end lost 4 bases, the J end lost 6 bases, and 11 bases lay between the germline ends. CDR3 sequence reads: CASSPEGGEQYF. In nucleotides, the CDR3 is TGTGCCAGCAGCCCCGAGGGCGGCGAGCAGTACTTC.

This clonotype was counted ten times or more. The CDR3 region is CASSLGSPYEQYF. The CDR3 nucleotides read TGTGCCAGCAGTTTAGGCAGCCCCTACGAGCAGTACTTC. The gene calls are TRBV12-3 or TRBV12-4 and TRBJ2-7; D unresolved. The CDR3 covers 13 residues. Trimming pared 1 base from V and 2 bases from J, leaving 6 bases between.

This clonotype showed up many times. This chain uses TRBV7-2 with TRBJ1-1, with 7 nucleotides matching TRBD1. With 5 bases clipped from V and 1 base from J, the junction kept 7 bases outside the gene matches. The V gene's germline CDR1 is SGHTA and CDR2 FQGNSA. This CDR3 region has 15 residues. The CDR3 loop is CASSPEGAQNTEAFF. The CDR3 coding sequence is TGTGCCAGCAGCCCCGAGGGGGCGCAGAACACTGAAGCTTTCTTT.

The table lists this clonotype with many counts. The chain employs TRBV6-2 or TRBV6-3 and TRBJ2-7, with 8 bases aligning to TRBD1. The V segment lost 5 bases and the J segment 3 bases; nucleotides outside the gene matches: 12. In germline, CDR1 is MNHEY, CDR2 SVGEGT. The CDR3 runs to 16 residues. CDR3 region: CASSKQRTGTIYEQYF. Here the CDR3 DNA reads TGTGCCAGCAGTAAACAACGGACAGGGACAATCTACGAGCAGTACTTC.

This clonotype was detected ten times or more. V is TRBV29-1 and J is TRBJ1-3; D remains ambiguous. Germline lookup yields CDR1 SQVTM and CDR2 ANQGSEA. This CDR3 is built from 14 residues. The V end lost 4 bases, the J end lost 0 bases, and 10 bases lay between the germline ends. This CDR3 reads CSVAFAGSGNTIYF. CDR3 sequence (DNA): TGCAGCGTTGCGTTCGCAGGCTCTGGAAACACCATATATTTT.